The source of this T cell receptor (beta chain) is a study of shared clonotypes between healthy human individuals. Positive CCR7 selection of CD45RO-negative cells yielded the naive CD8 cells, and terminally differentiated effector memory CD45RA+ cells were excluded. The assay was immunoSEQ multiplex PCR, and TCRdb's table has in-frame clones only and misses some. The sample records about 2 million clones, about 95% being singletons. The CDR3 contains 15 residues. Germline CDR1 is SGHDT and CDR2 is YYEEEE. V was pared by 1 base and J by 3 bases, with 14 bases between. The rearrangement uses TRBV5-6 and TRBJ2-7, with a possible D match to TRBD2 (6 bases). The sequenced material came from naive CD8+ T cells sorted from blood. This TCR came from a man aged 18 to 30 in good health. CDR3 nucleotides: TGTGCCAGCAGCTTGTCGCTAGCGCCGCACTACGAGCAGTACTTC. Its protein is CASSLSLAPHYEQYF.